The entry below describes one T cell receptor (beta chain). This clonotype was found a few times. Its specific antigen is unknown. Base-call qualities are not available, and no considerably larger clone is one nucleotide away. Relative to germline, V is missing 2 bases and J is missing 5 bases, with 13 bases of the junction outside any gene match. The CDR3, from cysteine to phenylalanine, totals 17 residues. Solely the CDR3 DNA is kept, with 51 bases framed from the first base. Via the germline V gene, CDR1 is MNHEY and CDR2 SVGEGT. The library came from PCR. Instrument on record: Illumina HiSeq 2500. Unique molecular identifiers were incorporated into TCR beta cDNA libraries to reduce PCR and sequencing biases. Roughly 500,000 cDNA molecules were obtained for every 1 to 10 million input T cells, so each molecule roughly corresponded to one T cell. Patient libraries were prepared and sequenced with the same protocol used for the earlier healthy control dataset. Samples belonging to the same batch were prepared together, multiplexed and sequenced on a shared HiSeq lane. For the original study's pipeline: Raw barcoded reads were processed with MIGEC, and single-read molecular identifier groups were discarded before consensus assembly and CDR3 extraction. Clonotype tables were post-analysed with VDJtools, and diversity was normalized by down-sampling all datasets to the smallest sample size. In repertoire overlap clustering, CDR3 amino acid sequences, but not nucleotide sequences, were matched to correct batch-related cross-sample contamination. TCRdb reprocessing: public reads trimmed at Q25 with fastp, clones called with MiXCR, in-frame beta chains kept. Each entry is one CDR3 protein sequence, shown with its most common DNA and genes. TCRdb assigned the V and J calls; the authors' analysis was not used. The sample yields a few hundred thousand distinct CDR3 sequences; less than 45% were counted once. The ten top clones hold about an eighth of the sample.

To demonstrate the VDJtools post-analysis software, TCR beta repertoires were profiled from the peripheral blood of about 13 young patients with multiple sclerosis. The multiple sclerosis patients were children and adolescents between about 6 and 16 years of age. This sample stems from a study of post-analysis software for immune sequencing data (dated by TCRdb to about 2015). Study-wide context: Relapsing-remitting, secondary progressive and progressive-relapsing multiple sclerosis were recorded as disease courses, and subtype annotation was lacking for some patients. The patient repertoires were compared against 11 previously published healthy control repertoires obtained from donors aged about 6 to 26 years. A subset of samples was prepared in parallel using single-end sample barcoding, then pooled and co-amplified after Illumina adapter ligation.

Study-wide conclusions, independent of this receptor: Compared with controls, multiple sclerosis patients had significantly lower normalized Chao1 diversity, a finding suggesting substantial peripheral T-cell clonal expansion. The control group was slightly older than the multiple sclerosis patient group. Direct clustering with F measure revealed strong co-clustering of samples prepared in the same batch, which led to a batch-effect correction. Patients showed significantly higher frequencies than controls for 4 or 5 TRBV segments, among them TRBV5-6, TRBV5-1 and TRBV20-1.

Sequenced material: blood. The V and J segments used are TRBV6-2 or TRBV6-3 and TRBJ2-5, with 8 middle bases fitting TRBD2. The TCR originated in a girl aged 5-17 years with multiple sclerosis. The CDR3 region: CASSYVPSAGGRETQYF. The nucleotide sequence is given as TGTGCCAGCAGTTACGTTCCCTCCGCGGGAGGAAGGGAGACCCAGTACTTC.